The sample holds a few counts of the clone carrying this TCR beta chain. This sample is part of a study of blood T cell repertoires in COVID-19. Study context: Some COVID-19 samples were acute and others convalescent; all came from the United States, Italy and Spain. The cDNA or gDNA used as material had been derived from T cells, B-cell-depleted T cells, or PBMCs.

This CDR3 has 11 amino acids. The germline CDR1 and CDR2 sequences are DFQATT and SNEGSKA (reference sequence). V was clipped by 5 bases and J by 6 bases, with 9 bases between them. In the source study's methods: Amplification of reference gene primers provided the estimated nucleated cell counts. Clones were read by immunoSEQ multiplex PCR, and TCRdb kept only the in-frame ones, dropping some. Clone size and the V and J calls come from that table; the DNA yielded D and trimming. The table shows under 300,000 clones, with 82% occurring only once. Sequencing used peripheral blood. This TCR was recovered from an elderly woman with active or convalescent COVID-19. The chain carries TRBV20-1 and TRBJ2-3; D not certain. The chain's CDR3 is CSAYSADTQYF. CDR3 coding DNA: TGCAGTGCTTATTCCGCGGATACGCAGTATTTT.